One and the same sample provided the 2 T cell receptor beta chains below, sequenced in a study of blood T cells in healthy people across ages. With a J-beta primer mix and a sample-barcoded 5' primer, a second PCR ran about 7 to 12 cycles. TCRdb re-derived calls from the 5' RACE reads in MiXCR, one entry per CDR3 protein. The sample records about 1,600,000 distinct CDR3 sequences, around 39% being singletons. The specimen was blood. The receptors here all came from a young woman in good health.

The chain employs TRBV20-1 and TRBJ2-7; D is perhaps TRBD2 (5 bases). The V gene's germline CDR1 is DFQATT and CDR2 SNEGSKA (reference sequence). V lost 6 bases and J lost 3, with 15 bases in between. This CDR3 has 13 residues. The CDR3 DNA sequence: TGCAGTGCGGGGAGTCCAGCGATCTACGAGCAGTACTTC. As protein: CSAGSPAIYEQYF.

The chain links TRBV12-5 to TRBJ1-1; D ambiguous. This CDR3 has 12 residues. V dropped 8 bases and J dropped 1 base, with 8 bases sitting between them. CDR1 and CDR2 from the germline V gene are LGHNT and FRNRAP. Written as DNA, the CDR3 is TGTGCTAGTTGCCTGTGGAACACTGAAGCTTTCTTT. Protein sequence: CASCLWNTEAFF. The variable domain in full, with the rest retrieved from reference TRBV12-5 and TRBJ1-1, is DARVTQTPRHKVTEMGQEVTMRCQPILGHNTVFWYRQTMMQGLELLAYFRNRAPLDDSGMPKDRFSAEMPDATLATLKIQPSEPRDSAVYFCASCLWNTEAFFGQGTRLTVV.